Each of the 15 T cell receptor beta chains below was sequenced from the same sample in a study of T cell repertoires in cytomegalovirus infection. Each CDR3 protein gets one entry after TCRdb re-called the reads with MiXCR. The sample has approximately 500,000 distinct CDR3 sequences, approximately 11% seen once. Sequenced material: PBMCs. The origin of the receptors is a human donor in good health (CMV status not recorded). Some clones in this sample may be carry-over from other donors' samples.

This clonotype was recorded many times. This chain links TRBV7-8 with TRBJ1-2; D remains ambiguous. The CDR3 has 13 residues. The V gene lost 1 base and the J gene lost 7 bases, with 10 bases spanning the gap. CDR1 and CDR2 (germline): SGHVS, FQNEAQ. The CDR3 coding sequence is TGTGCCAGCAGCTTAGGGACGGCGCGTGGCTACACCTTC. Amino acids: CASSLGTARGYTF.

The chain combines TRBV6-6 with TRBJ1-1; D is unclear. The CDR3 extends over 15 amino acids. From germline, CDR1 is MNHNY and CDR2 SVGAGI (reference sequence). Trimming cost V 0 bases and J 0 bases, with 8 bases left between them. The CDR3 region has the DNA TGTGCCAGCAGTTACTCAGGAAGAATGAACACTGAAGCTTTCTTT. This translates into CASSYSGRMNTEAFF.

This clonotype was picked up many times. The chain has TRBV7-2 and TRBJ2-1; D is unclear. The CDR3 length is 14 residues. V was shortened by 4 bases and J by 8 bases, with 15 bases between the two germline ends. The germline V gene encodes CDR1 SGHTA and CDR2 FQGNSA. DNA of the CDR3: TGTGCCAGCAGCTCTCGGTATAGCCCCCATGAGCAGTTCTTC. Its protein is CASSSRYSPHEQFF.

This clonotype was counted at least ten times. This sequence joins TRBV28 and TRBJ2-3; TRBD2 matches 8 bases. CDR1 and CDR2 (germline): MDHEN, SYDVKM. V lost 8 bases to trimming and J lost 3 bases; unmatched junction nucleotides: 4. The CDR3 loop spans 13 amino acids. The CDR3 loop is CASASGSTDTQYF. CDR3 coding DNA: TGTGCCAGCGCAAGCGGGAGTACAGATACGCAGTATTTT.

This clonotype was detected only a few times. This chain uses TRBV6-2 or TRBV6-3 with TRBJ2-2; tentative D call: TRBD2 (7 bases). The CDR3 is made up of 14 amino acids. CDR1 MNHEY and CDR2 SVGEGT come from the germline V gene. The V end lost 8 bases, the J end lost 6 bases, and 16 bases lay between the germline ends. The CDR3 DNA reads as TGTGCCAGCCTAGGGGGGGGCAGAGCCGGGGAGCTGTTTTTT. Its protein is CASLGGGRAGELFF.

The rearrangement uses TRBV3-1 and TRBJ1-1; the match to TRBD1 covers 9 bases. V shed 10 bases and J 4 bases; nucleotides not matched to a gene: 4. There are 12 residues in the CDR3. CDR1 is LGHDT and CDR2 is YNNKEL in the germline V gene (reference sequence). The CDR3 DNA reads TGTGCCACCACAGGGGGCGGCACTGAAGCTTTCTTT. Translation gives CATTGGGTEAFF.

The V gene is TRBV2, the J gene TRBJ2-2; D uncertain. V dropped 7 bases and J dropped 4 bases, with 7 bases sitting between them. The germline V gene has CDR1 SNHLY and CDR2 FYNNEI. The length of the CDR3 is 12 residues. The DNA for the CDR3 is TGTGCCAGCAATACAGCCACCGGGGAGCTGTTTTTT. Encoded protein: CASNTATGELFF.

This clonotype is a singleton in its sample. This sequence may be a read error, since a much larger clone differs from it by one base. The V gene is TRBV15, the J gene TRBJ1-5; D is undetermined. Per the germline V gene, CDR1 is LNHNV and CDR2 is YYDKDF (reference sequence). The CDR3 runs 14 residues. Here the CDR3 reads CATSRGRINQPQRF. The CDR3 bases are TGTGCCACCAGCAGAGGCAGGATCAATCAGCCCCAGCGTTTT.

This clonotype occurred many times. V usage is TRBV6-2 or TRBV6-3 and J usage is TRBJ1-5, with no clear D. The CDR3 is made up of 14 amino acids. Germline CDR1 is MNHEY and CDR2 is SVGEGT. V was cut by 7 bases and J by 3 bases, with 13 bases left in between. The CDR3 nucleotides read TGTGCCAGCAAGATAGTAGGCCTCAATCAGCCCCAGCATTTT. Its translation is CASKIVGLNQPQHF.

CDR3 in amino acids: CASSLAYGAQETQYF. The CDR3 DNA is TGTGCCAGCAGCTTAGCGTACGGAGCGCAAGAGACCCAGTACTTC. V is TRBV11-1 and J is TRBJ2-5; D gene uncertain. Between the trimmed V and J ends, which lost 0 bases and 2 bases, there was a span of 10 bases. The CDR3 extends over 15 amino acids. Germline V gene sequence: CDR1 SGHAT, CDR2 FQDESV (reference sequence).

This clonotype was detected many times. The gene calls are TRBV7-9 and TRBJ1-2; no reliable D call. This CDR3 is 12 amino acids long. CDR1 is SEHNR and CDR2 is FQNEAQ in the germline V gene (reference sequence). V was cut by 4 bases and J by 4 bases, with 7 bases left in between. The CDR3 reads CASSSDAYGYTF. As DNA, the CDR3 is TGTGCCAGCAGCTCGGACGCCTATGGCTACACCTTC. Full variable domain (rest looked up from reference TRBV7-9 and TRBJ1-2): DTGVSQNPRHKITKRGQNVTFRCDPISEHNRLYWYRQTLGQGPEFLTYFQNEAQLEKSRLLSDRFSAERPKGSFSTLEIQRTEQGDSAMYLCASSSDAYGYTFGSGTRLTVV.

In its sample, this clonotype was seen many times. This chain uses TRBV7-2 with TRBJ2-3; D possibly corresponds to TRBD1 (5 bases). Per germline, CDR1 SGHTA and CDR2 FQGNSA. This CDR3 has 15 residues. V shed 3 bases and J shed 1 base, with 11 bases lying between them. In DNA form, the CDR3 reads TGTGCCAGCAGCTTTACAGGACACCGCACAGATACGCAGTATTTT. Encoded protein: CASSFTGHRTDTQYF.

The gene calls are TRBV7-9 and TRBJ1-1; the match to TRBD1 covers 10 bases. Germline V lookup: CDR1 SEHNR, CDR2 FQNEAQ (reference sequence). The V and J ends lost 5 bases and 4 bases, in that order; junction bases with no gene match: 4. This CDR3 is 14 amino acids long. The CDR3 loop is CASSPRQGATEAFF. CDR3 bases: TGTGCCAGCAGCCCTCGACAGGGGGCCACTGAAGCTTTCTTT.

In this sample, this clonotype turned up a few times. The rearrangement joins TRBV13 to TRBJ1-3; possibly TRBD1 for D (5 bases). Trimming took off 5 bases at V and 2 bases at J, with 13 bases between the two ends. CDR3 length equals 15 residues. In germline, CDR1 is PRHDT, CDR2 FYEKMQ (reference sequence). The CDR3 sequence: CASSQGRRPGNTIYF. The CDR3 nucleotides read TGTGCCAGCAGCCAGGGAAGGCGCCCTGGAAACACCATATATTTT.

This chain connects TRBV20-1 to TRBJ2-7; a weak D match, TRBD2 (6 bases). The CDR3 sequence is 13 residues long. Looked up from germline, CDR1 is DFQATT and CDR2 is SNEGSKA (reference sequence). With 3 bases removed from V and 1 base from J, the gap between germline ends came to 10 bases. CDR3 nucleotide sequence: TGCAGTGCTAGGGGGGGAAGGTCCTACGAGCAGTACTTC. It is translated as CSARGGRSYEQYF.